The subject of this entry is one T cell receptor (beta chain). Its antigen is unknown. Per-nucleotide qualities are absent, and no much larger clonotype sits a single base away. This record belongs to a study of OX40 agonist ivuxolimab in advanced cancers. As for the study more broadly: Ivuxolimab, which targeted the costimulatory receptor OX40 (CD134), was an agonistic, fully human IgG2 monoclonal antibody. Intravenous ivuxolimab was administered to patients every 2 weeks at six dose levels: 0.01, 0.1, 0.3, 1.5, 3 and 10 mg/kg. Among the approximately 54 dose-escalation patients, around 20 had hepatocellular carcinoma, about 15 melanoma, 9 renal cell carcinoma and 9 head and neck cancer. A male proportion of 82.7% and a mean age of approximately 55 years, ranging from about 20 to 85, were recorded for the dose-escalation cohort. Patients were allowed to have had prior anti-PD-1, anti-PD-L1 or anti-CTLA-4 therapy, and about 40% of the dose-escalation patients had been treated with checkpoint inhibitors. Partial responses occurred in three dose-escalation patients, of whom one had hepatocellular carcinoma and two had cutaneous melanoma. Peripheral TCRbeta sequencing aimed to test whether ivuxolimab altered TCR sequence diversity and caused clonal T-cell expansion. The monotherapy dose-escalation portion (N ≈ 50 patients) of the phase I ivuxolimab trial is reported in the paper.

On the study overall, not on this receptor specifically: Antigen specificity was not determined for the clonally expanded peripheral T cells. At doses of 0.1 to 3.0 mg/kg, clonal expansion of both CD4+ and CD8+ blood T cells was observed from baseline to week 6. After ivuxolimab, CD8+ T cells had more expanded clones than CD4+ T cells on average. Low levels of normalized T-cell clonal expansion were also seen in some nonresponding patients. Partial responders in the 0.1-3.0 mg/kg groups had among the lowest normalized peripheral clonal expansion, especially among CD8+ T cells.

Genomic DNA was isolated from the sorted cells so that the TCRbeta CDR3 region could be sequenced. The immunoSEQ Assay was used to sequence the TCRbeta CDR3 regions. TCRdb limited this immuneACCESS table to in-frame rearrangements with V and J called. A share of clones is missing; checked studies link under half to unresolved V genes, and the rest is unexplained. The sample table contains tens of thousands of clones; only one count was recorded for approximately 86% of them. About 5% of the sample rests with the top ten. The trial excluded patients who had a history of autoimmune disease or were on systemic immunosuppression. Peripheral blood for TCR sequencing was drawn from every dose cohort at baseline, at cycle 4 day 1 and at cycle 7 day 1. Samples were obtained from an open-label, multicenter, first-in-human phase I dose-escalation trial of ivuxolimab. Adults with locally advanced or metastatic melanoma, renal cell carcinoma, hepatocellular carcinoma or head and neck squamous cell carcinoma were enrolled in the trial. Before TCR sequencing, CD4+ T cells and CD8+ T cells were sorted from peripheral blood as separate populations.

From cysteine to phenylalanine, the CDR3 is 15 amino acids long. The kept DNA is CDR3 alone, 45 bases in frame from the first base. Sequences SGHDN (CDR1) and FVKESK (CDR2) are obtained from the germline V gene. Trimming leaves V shorter by 4 bases and J shorter by 3 bases, with the junction holding 8 bases beyond the gene matches. This receptor was taken from an adult with an advanced solid tumor such as melanoma, head and neck, liver or kidney cancer. The rearrangement combines TRBV14 with TRBJ2-5; 7 nucleotides in the junction match TRBD1. The sequences come from CD4+ or CD8+ T cells sorted from blood, collected in a trial of the OX40 agonist ivuxolimab. The CDR3 region reads CASSPFRDRKETQYF. The bases read TGTGCCAGCAGCCCATTCCGGGACAGAAAAGAGACCCAGTACTTC. Reference TRBV14 and TRBJ2-5 genes cover what lies past the CDR3, so the full variable domain is EAGVTQFPSHSVIEKGQTVTLRCDPISGHDNLYWYRRVMGKEIKFLLHFVKESKQDESGMPNNRFLAERTGGTYSTLKVQPAELEDSGVYFCASSPFRDRKETQYFGPGTRLLVL.